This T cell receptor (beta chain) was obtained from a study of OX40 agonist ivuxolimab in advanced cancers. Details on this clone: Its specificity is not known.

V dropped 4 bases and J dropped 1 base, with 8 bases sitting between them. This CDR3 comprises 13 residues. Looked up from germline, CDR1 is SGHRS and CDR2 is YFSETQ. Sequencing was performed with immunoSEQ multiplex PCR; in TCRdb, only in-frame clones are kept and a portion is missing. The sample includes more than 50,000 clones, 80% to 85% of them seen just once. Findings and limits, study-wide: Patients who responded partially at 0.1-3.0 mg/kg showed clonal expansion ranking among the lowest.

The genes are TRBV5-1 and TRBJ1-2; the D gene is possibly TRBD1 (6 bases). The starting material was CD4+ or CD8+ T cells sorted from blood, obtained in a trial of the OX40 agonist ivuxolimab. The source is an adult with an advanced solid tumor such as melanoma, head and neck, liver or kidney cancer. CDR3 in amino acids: CASSEGGNYGYTF. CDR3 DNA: TGCGCCAGCAGCGAAGGGGGTAACTATGGCTACACCTTC.